This T cell receptor (beta chain) was profiled in a study of T-cell memory formation after mild COVID-19. Study overall: The TCR clusters were mostly specific to one donor.

This clonotype has only a few counts. Antigen specificity is unknown. An end of the junction differs from the germline gene, which may be a read error. General study findings and limits: Specificity for SARS-CoV-2 was not confirmed among the second-wave clones peaking on day 37.

TCRalpha and TCRbeta libraries used 5'RACE with constant-segment primers and UMIs. TCRdb re-called the 5' RACE reads through MiXCR, storing one row per CDR3 protein. The data contain some 48,000 distinct CDR3 sequences, around 10% of them seen just once; the ten biggest clones take up approximately 25%. This CDR3 has 16 residues. In germline, CDR1 is KGHSH, CDR2 LQKENI. The sequence was obtained from a man aged 18 to 29 who had mild COVID-19 (a few samples of this study predate the infection). Cell type and time point are not known. The chain uses TRBV18 and TRBJ1-4; 8 nucleotides line up with TRBD1. Sequenced: PBMCs or a T cell subset sorted from them (not recorded which). The chain's CDR3 is CASSPARDRFNGKLFF. In DNA, the CDR3 is TGTGCCAGCTCGCCAGCCCGGGACAGGTTTAATGGAAAACTGTTTTTT.